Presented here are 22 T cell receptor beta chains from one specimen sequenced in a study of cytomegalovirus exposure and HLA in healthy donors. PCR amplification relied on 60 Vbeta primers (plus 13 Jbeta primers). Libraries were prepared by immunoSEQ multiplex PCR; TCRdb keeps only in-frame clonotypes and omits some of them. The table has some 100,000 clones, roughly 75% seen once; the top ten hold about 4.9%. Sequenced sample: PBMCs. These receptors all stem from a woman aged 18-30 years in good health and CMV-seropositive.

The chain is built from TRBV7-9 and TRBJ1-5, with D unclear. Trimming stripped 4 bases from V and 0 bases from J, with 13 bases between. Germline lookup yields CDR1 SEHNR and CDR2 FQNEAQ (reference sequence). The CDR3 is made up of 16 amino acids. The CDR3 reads CASSSITRDSNQPQHF. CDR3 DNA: TGTGCCAGCAGCTCAATTACACGGGATAGCAATCAGCCCCAGCATTTT.

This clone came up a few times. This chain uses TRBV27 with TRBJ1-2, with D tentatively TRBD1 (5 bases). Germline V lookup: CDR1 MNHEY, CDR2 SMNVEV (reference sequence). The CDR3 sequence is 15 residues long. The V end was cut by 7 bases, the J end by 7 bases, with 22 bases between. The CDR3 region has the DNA TGTGCCAGCATTTCGTTGGGGCAGGGAAGGGGTGGCTACACCTTC. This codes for CASISLGQGRGGYTF.

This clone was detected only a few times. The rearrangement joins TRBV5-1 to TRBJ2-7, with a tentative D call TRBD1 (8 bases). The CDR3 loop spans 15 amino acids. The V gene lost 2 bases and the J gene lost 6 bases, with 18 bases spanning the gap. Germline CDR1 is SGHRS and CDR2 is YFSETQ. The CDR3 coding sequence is TGCGCCAGCAGCTTACAGGGGGAACCGGGGGGCGAGCAGTACTTC. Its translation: CASSLQGEPGGEQYF.

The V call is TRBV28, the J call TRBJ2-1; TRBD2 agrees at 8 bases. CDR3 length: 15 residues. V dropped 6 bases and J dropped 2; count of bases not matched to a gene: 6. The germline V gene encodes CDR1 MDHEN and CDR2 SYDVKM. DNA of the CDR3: TGTGCCAGCAGAAGCGGGGGCGGGGCCTACAATGAGCAGTTCTTC. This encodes CASRSGGGAYNEQFF.

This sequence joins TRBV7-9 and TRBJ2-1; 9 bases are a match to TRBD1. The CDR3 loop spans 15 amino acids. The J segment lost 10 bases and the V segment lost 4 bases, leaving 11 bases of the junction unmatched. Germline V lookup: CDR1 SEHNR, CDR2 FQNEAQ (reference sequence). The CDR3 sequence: CASSSGTGTYLEQFF. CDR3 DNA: TGTGCCAGCAGCTCGGGGACAGGGACCTACTTGGAGCAGTTCTTC.

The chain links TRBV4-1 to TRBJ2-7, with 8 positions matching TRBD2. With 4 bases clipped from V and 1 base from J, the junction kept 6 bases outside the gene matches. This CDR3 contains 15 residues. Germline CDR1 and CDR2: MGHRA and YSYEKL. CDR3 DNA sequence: TGCGCCAGCAGCCCGGCGGGGGGCCGTTCCTACGAGCAGTACTTC. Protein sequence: CASSPAGGRSYEQYF.

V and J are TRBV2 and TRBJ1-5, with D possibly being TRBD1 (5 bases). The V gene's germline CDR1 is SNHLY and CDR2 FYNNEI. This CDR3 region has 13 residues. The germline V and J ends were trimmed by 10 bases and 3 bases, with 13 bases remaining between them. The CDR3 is CATTRQLNQPQHF. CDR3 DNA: TGTGCCACCACGAGACAGCTCAATCAGCCCCAGCATTTT.

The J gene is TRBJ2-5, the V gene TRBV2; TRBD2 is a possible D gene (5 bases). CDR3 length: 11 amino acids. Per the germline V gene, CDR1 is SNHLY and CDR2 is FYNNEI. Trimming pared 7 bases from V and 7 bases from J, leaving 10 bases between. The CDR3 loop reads CASTDEGTQYF. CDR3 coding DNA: TGTGCCAGCACTGACGAGGGGACCCAGTACTTC.

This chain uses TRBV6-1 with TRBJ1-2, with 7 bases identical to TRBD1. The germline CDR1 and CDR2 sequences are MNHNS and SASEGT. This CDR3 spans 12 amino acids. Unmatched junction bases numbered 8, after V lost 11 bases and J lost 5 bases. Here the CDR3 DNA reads TGTGCCGGTGGACAGGCTATTTATGGCTACACCTTC. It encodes CAGGQAIYGYTF.

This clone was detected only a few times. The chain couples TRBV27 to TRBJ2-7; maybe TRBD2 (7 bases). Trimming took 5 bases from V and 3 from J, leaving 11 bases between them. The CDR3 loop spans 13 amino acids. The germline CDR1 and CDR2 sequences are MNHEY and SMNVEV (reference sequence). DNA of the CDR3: TGTGCCAGCAGTGACGGGGGGCTCTACGAGCAGTACTTC. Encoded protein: CASSDGGLYEQYF.

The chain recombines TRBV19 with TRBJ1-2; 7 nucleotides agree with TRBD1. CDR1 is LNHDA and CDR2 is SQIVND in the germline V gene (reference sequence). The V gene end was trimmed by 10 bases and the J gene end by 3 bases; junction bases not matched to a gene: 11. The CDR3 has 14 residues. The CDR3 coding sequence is TGTGCCACTTCGGGACAGAATAATTACTATGGCTACACCTTC. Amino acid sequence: CATSGQNNYYGYTF.

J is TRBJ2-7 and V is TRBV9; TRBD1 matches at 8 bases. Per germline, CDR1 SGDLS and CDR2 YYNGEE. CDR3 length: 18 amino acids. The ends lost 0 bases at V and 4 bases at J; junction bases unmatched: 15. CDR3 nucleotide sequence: TGTGCCAGCAGCGTAGAGGGGGCCGCCGGGACAGGATCATACGAGCAGTACTTC. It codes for CASSVEGAAGTGSYEQYF. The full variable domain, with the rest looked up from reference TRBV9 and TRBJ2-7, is DSGVTQTPKHLITATGQRVTLRCSPRSGDLSVYWYQQSLDQGLQFLIQYYNGEERAKGNILERFSAQQFPDLHSELNLSSLELGDSALYFCASSVEGAAGTGSYEQYFGPGTRLTVT.

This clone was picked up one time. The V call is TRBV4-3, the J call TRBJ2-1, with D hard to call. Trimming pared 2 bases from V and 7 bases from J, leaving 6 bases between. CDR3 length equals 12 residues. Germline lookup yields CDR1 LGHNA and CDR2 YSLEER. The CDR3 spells CASSQSGNEQFF. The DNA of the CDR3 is TGCGCCAGCAGCCAATCCGGGAATGAGCAGTTCTTC.

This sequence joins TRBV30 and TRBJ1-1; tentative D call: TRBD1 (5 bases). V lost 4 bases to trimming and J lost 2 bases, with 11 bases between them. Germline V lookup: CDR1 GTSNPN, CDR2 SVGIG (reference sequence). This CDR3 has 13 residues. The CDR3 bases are TGTGCCTGGACGCGGGGCATCAACACTGAAGCTTTCTTT. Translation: CAWTRGINTEAFF.

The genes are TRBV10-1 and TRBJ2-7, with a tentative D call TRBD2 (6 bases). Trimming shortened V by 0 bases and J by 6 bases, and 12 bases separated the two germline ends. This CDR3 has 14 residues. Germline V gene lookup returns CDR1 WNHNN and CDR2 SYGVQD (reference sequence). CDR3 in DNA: TGCGCCAGCAGTGAGTCGACTAGTTCCGGCGAGCAGTACTTC. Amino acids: CASSESTSSGEQYF.

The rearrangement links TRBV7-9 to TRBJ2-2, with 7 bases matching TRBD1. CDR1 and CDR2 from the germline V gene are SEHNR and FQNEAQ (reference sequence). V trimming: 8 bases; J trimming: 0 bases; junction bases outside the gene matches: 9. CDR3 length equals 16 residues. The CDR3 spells CASRSKTGSNTGELFF. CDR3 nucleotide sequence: TGTGCCAGCCGCTCGAAGACAGGGTCGAACACCGGGGAGCTGTTTTTT. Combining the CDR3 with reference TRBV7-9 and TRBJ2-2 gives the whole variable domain DTGVSQNPRHKITKRGQNVTFRCDPISEHNRLYWYRQTLGQGPEFLTYFQNEAQLEKSRLLSDRFSAERPKGSFSTLEIQRTEQGDSAMYLCASRSKTGSNTGELFFGEGSRLTVL.

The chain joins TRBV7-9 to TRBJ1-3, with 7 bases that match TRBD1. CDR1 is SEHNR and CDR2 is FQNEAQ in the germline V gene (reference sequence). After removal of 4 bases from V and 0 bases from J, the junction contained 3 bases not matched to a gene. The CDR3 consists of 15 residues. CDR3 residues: CASSSGGGSGNTIYF. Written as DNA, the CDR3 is TGTGCCAGCAGCTCAGGGGGAGGCTCTGGAAACACCATATATTTT.

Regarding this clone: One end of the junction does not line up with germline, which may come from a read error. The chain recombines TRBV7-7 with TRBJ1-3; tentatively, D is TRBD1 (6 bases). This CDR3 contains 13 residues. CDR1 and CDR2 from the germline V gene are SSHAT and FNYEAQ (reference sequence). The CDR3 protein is CASSPGVGNTIYF. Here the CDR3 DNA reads TGTGCTAGCAGCCCAGGGGTTGGAAACACCATATATTTT.

This CDR3 is CASSSGGSGRELFF. For the CDR3, the DNA is TGCGCCAGCAGCTCTGGCGGGAGTGGGCGGGAGCTGTTTTTT. The genes are TRBV5-1 and TRBJ2-2; 7 nucleotides line up with TRBD2. The CDR3 covers 14 residues. V was clipped by 3 bases and J by 9 bases; unmatched bases: 8. Germline CDR1 is SGHRS and CDR2 is YFSETQ.

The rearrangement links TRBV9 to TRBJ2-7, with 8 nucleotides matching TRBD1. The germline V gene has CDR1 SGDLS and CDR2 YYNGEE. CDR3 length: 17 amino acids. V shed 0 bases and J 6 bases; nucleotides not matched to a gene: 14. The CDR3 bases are TGTGCCAGCAGCGTAGCGTCAGGGGGCGCAAGGCTCTCCGAGCAGTACTTC. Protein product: CASSVASGGARLSEQYF.

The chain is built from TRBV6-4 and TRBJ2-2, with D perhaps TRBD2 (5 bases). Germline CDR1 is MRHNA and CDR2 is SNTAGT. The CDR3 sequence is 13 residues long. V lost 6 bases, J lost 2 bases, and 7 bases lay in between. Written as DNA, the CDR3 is TGTGCCAGCAGCGGAGGAAACACCGGGGAGCTGTTTTTT. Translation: CASSGGNTGELFF.

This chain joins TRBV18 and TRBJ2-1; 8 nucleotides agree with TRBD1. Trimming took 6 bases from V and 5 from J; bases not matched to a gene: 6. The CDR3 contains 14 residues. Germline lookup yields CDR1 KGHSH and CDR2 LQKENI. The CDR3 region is CASSLGTGHNEQFF. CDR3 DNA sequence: TGTGCCAGCTCCCTCGGGACAGGCCACAATGAGCAGTTCTTC.